This section outlines one T cell receptor (beta chain) sequence together with its context. Antigen specificity is unknown. The source of the sample is a study of OX40 agonist ivuxolimab in advanced cancers. About the study: It was ivuxolimab, an agonistic anti-OX40 (CD134) antibody, that patients were treated with. Prior anti-PD-1, anti-PD-L1 or anti-CTLA-4 therapy was allowed; about 39% had some. Patients achieving partial responses numbered three: one hepatocellular carcinoma case and two cutaneous melanoma cases. Whole-study results and caveats: Individuals who were partial responders at 0.1-3.0 mg/kg had clonal expansion that ranked among the lowest.

Sequencing was performed with immunoSEQ multiplex PCR; in TCRdb, only in-frame clones are kept and a portion is missing. This table has over 85,000 clones, roughly 91% appearing once. The V gene's germline CDR1 is SGHDT and CDR2 YYEEEE. J gave up 4 bases and V 4 bases, and 8 bases lay outside the gene matches. The CDR3 loop spans 15 amino acids. This sample comprised CD4+ or CD8+ T cells sorted from blood, obtained in a trial of the OX40 agonist ivuxolimab. The chain employs TRBV5-6 and TRBJ2-3, with 8 bases aligning to TRBD1. The receptor was derived from an adult with an advanced solid tumor such as melanoma, head and neck, liver or kidney cancer. This CDR3 is CASSTGTGAADTQYF. Here the CDR3 DNA reads TGTGCCAGCAGCACCGGGACAGGAGCTGCAGATACGCAGTATTTT.